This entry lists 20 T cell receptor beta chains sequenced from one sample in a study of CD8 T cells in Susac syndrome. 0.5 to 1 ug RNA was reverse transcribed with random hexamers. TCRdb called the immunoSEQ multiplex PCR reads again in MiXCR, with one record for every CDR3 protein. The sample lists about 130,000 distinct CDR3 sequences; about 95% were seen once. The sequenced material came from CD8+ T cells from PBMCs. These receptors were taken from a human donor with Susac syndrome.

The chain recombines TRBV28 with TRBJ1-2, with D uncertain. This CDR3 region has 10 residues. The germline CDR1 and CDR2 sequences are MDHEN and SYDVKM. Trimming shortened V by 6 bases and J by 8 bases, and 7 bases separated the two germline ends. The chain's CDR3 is CASSALGYTF. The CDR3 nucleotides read TGTGCCAGCAGCGCGTTGGGCTACACCTTC.

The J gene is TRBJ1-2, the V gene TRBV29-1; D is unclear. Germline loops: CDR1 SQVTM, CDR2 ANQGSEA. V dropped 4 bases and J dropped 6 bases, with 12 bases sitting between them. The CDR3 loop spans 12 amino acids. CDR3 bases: TGCAGCGTTGTTGGGTTCAATAATGGCTACACCTTC. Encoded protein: CSVVGFNNGYTF. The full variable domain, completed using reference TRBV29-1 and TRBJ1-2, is SAVISQKPSRDICQRGTSLTIQCQVDSQVTMMFWYRQQPGQSLTLIATANQGSEATYESGFVIDKFPISRPNLTFSTLTVSNMSPEDSSIYLCSVVGFNNGYTFGSGTRLTVV.

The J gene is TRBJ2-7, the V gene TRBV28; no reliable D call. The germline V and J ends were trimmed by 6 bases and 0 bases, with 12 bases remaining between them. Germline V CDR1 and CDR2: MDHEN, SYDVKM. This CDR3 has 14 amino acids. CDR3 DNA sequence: TGTGCCAGCAGCCCCCGGACGAGCTCCTACGAGCAGTACTTC. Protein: CASSPRTSSYEQYF.

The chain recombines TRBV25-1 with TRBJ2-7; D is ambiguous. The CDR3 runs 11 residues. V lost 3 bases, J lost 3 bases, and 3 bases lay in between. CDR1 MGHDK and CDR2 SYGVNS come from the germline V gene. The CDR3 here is CASSDVYEQYF. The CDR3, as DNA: TGTGCCAGCAGTGACGTCTACGAGCAGTACTTC.

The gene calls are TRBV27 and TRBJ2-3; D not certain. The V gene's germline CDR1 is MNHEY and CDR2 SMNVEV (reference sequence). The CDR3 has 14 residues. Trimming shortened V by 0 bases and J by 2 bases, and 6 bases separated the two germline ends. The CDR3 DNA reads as TGTGCCAGCAGTTTATCGCTTAACACAGATACGCAGTATTTT. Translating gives CASSLSLNTDTQYF.

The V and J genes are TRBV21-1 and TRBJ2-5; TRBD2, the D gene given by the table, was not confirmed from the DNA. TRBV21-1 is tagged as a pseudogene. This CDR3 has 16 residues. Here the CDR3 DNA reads TGTGCCAGCAGCGACTGGACTAGCGAGAAGCTAGCGACCCAGTACTTC. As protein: CASSDWTSEKLATQYF.

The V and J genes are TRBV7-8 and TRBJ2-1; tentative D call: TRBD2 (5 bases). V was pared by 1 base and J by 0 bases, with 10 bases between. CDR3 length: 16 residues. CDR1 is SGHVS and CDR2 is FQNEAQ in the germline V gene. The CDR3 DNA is TGTGCCAGCAGCTTAGATCGAGGGTCCTCCTACAATGAGCAGTTCTTC. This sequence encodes CASSLDRGSSYNEQFF.

CDR3 nucleotides: TGTGCCAGCAGCCAGGATTCAAGTTCCCGGGTGAGCGGGGCCTACGAGCAGTACTTC. Translated, it gives CASSQDSSSRVSGAYEQYF. The J gene is TRBJ2-7, the V gene TRBV4-2; 7 bases are shared with TRBD2. The CDR3 contains 19 residues. Trimming cost V 3 bases and J 2 bases; bases outside gene matches: 19. Germline CDR1 reads LGHNA; CDR2 reads YNFKEQ.

The CDR3 nucleotides are TGCAGTGCTAGAGATGCCCGGGACAGGGGGTACGAGCAGTACTTC. Encoded protein: CSARDARDRGYEQYF. The gene calls are TRBV20-1 and TRBJ2-7; 11 bases are shared with TRBD1. V lost 0 bases to trimming and J lost 4 bases; unmatched junction nucleotides: 5. Germline V gene lookup returns CDR1 DFQATT and CDR2 SNEGSKA (reference sequence). There are 15 residues in the CDR3.

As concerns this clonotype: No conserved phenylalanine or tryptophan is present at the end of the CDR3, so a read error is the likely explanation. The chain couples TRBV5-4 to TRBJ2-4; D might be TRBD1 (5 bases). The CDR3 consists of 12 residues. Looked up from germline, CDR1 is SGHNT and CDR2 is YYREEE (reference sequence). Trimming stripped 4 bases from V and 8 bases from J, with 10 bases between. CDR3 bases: TGTGCCAGCAGCCCCCAAGGGGACATTCAGTACCTC. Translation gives CASSPQGDIQYL.

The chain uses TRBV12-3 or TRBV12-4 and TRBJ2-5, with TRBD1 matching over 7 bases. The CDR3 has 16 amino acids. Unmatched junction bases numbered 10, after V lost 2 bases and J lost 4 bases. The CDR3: CASSLLTQGDRETQYF. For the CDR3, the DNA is TGTGCCAGCAGTTTATTGACTCAGGGGGATAGAGAGACCCAGTACTTC.

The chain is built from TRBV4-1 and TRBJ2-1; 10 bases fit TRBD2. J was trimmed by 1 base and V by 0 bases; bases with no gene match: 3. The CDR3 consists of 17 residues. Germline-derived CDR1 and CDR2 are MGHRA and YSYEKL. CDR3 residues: CASSQETSGPSYNEQFF. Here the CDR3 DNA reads TGCGCCAGCAGCCAAGAGACTAGCGGGCCTTCCTACAATGAGCAGTTCTTC.

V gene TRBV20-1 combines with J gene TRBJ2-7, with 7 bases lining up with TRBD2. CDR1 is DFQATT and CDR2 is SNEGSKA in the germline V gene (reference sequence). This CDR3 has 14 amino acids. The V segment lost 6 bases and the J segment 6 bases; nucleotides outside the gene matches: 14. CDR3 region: CSAPGRGGFSEQYF. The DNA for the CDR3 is TGCAGTGCACCGGGACGCGGGGGATTCTCCGAGCAGTACTTC.

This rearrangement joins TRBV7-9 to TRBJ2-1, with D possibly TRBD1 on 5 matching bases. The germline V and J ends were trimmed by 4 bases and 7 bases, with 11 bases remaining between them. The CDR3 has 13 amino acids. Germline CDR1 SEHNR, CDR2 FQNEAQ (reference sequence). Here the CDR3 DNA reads TGTGCCAGCAGCTGGGGCGGCACGAATGAGCAGTTCTTC. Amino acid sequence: CASSWGGTNEQFF.

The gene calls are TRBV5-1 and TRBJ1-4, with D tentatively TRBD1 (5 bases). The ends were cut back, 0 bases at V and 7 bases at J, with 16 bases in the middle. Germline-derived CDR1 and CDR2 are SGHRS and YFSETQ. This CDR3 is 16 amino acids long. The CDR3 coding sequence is TGCGCCAGCAGCTTGGCCGGACGGGGGTTTCGTGAAAAACTGTTTTTT. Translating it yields CASSLAGRGFREKLFF.

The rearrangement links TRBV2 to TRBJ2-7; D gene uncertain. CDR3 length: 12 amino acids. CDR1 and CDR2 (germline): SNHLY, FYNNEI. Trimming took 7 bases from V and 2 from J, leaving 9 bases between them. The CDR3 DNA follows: TGTGCCAGCATCGGGCCTCCCTACGAGCAGTACTTC. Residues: CASIGPPYEQYF. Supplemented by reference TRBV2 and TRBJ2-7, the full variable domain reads EPEVTQTPSHQVTQMGQEVILRCVPISNHLYFYWYRQILGQKVEFLVSFYNNEISEKSEIFDDQFSVERPDGSNFTLKIRSTKLEDSAMYFCASIGPPYEQYFGPGTRLTVT.

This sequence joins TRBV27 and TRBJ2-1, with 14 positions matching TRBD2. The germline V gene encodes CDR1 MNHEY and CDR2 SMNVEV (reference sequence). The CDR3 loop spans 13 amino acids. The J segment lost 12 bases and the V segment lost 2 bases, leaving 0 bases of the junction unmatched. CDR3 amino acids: CASSLGLAGGQFF. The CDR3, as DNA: TGTGCCAGCAGTTTAGGACTAGCGGGAGGGCAGTTCTTC.

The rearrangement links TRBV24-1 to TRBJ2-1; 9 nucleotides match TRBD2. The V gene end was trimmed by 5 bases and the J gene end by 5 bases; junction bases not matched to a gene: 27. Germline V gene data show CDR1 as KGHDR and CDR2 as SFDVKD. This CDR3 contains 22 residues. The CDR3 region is CATSGTGAAGGPLLAPDNEQFF. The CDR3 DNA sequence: TGTGCCACCAGTGGAACAGGGGCGGCGGGAGGGCCGTTATTGGCTCCTGACAATGAGCAGTTCTTC.

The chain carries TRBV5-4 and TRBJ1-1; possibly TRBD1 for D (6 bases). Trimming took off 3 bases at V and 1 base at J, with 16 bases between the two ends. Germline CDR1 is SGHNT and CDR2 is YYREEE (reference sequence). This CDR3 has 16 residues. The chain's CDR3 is CASSSQTTGSNTEAFF. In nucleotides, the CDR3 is TGTGCCAGCAGCTCCCAGACGACAGGCTCGAACACTGAAGCTTTCTTT.

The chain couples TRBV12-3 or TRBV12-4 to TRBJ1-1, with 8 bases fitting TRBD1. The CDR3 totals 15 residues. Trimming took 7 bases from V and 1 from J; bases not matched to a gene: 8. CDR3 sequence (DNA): TGTGCCAGCAATCCCTGGGGACAGGCGAACACTGAAGCTTTCTTT. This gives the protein CASNPWGQANTEAFF.